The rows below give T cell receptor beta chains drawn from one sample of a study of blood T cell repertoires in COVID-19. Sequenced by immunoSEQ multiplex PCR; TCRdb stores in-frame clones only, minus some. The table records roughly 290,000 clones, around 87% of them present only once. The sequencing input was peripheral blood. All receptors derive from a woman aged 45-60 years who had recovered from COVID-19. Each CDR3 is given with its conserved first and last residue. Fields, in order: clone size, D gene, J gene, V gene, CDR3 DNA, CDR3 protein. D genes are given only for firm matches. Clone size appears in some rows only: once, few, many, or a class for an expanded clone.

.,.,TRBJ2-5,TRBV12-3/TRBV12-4,TGTGCCAGCAGTTCTGAAGAGACCCAGTACTTC,CASSSEETQYF
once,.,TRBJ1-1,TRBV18,TGTGCCAGCTCACCACTTCCTGACAAGTCTGAAGCTTTCTTT,CASSPLPDKSEAFF
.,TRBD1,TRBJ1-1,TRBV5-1,TGCGCCAGCAGCTCGGGACAGGGTTACACTGAAGCTTTCTTT,CASSSGQGYTEAFF
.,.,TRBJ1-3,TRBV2,TGTGCCAGCAGTGGGGGGCCGTACTCTGGAAACACCATATATTTT,CASSGGPYSGNTIYF
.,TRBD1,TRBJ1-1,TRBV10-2,TGCGCCAGCAGTGAGAGATTGAGGAGCGGCAGGGGGCTATCAGCTTTCTTT,CASSERLRSGRGLSAFF
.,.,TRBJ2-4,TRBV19,TGTGCCAGTGCCCGAGAACTAGCCAAAAACATTCAGTACTTC,CASARELAKNIQYF
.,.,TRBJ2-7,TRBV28,TGTGCCAGCAGGCAGGGATTCTACGAGCAGTACTTC,CASRQGFYEQYF
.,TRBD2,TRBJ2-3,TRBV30,TGTGCCTGGAGACTAGCGGGAGCAACAGATACGCAGTATTTT,CAWRLAGATDTQYF
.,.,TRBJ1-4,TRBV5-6,TGTGCCAGCAGTTTTATGGGGGAGGTTGCGGAAAAACTGTTTTTT,CASSFMGEVAEKLFF
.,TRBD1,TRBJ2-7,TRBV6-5,TGTGCCAGCAGCCCGGGACAGGGGGCCACCTACGAGCAGTACTTC,CASSPGQGATYEQYF
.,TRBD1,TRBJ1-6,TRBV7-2,TGTGCCAGCAGCTTCGCAGGGGGCAGAAATAATTCACCCCTCCACTTT,CASSFAGGRNNSPLHF
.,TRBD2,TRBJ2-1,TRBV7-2,TGTGCCAGCAGCCCGCGTTTTAGCGGGAGACCGGGTGAGCAGTTCTTC,CASSPRFSGRPGEQFF
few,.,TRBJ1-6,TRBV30,TGTGCCTGGAGTAAGACCAGGAGGGGAAATTCACCCCTCCACTTT,CAWSKTRRGNSPLHF
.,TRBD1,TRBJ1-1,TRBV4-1,TGCGCCAGCAGAGGACAGGGGGCTGAAGCTTTCTTT,CASRGQGAEAFF
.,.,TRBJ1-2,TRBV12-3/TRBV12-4,TGTGCCAGCAGCTCCCTCGCGGGGAATGGCTACACCTTC,CASSSLAGNGYTF
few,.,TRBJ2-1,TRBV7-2,TGTGCCAGCAGCCCGGGGAACGGGGGTGGGAATGAGCAGTTCTTC,CASSPGNGGGNEQFF
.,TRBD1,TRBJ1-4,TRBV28,TGTGCCAGCAGTGAACAGGGGTTTGGAAGTGACGAAAAACTGTTTTTT,CASSEQGFGSDEKLFF
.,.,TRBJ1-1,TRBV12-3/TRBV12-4,TGTGCCAGCAGTTTACGAACTTACACTGAAGCTTTCTTT,CASSLRTYTEAFF
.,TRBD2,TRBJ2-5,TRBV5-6,TGTGCCAGCAGCCAGGGACTAGCGGGAGGTCGCCAGACCCAGTACTTC,CASSQGLAGGRQTQYF
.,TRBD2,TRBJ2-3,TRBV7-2,TGTGCCAGCAGCTTAGCCTCTAGCGGGACATCGGATACGCAGTATTTT,CASSLASSGTSDTQYF
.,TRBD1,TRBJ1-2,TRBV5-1,TGCGCCAGCAGCGTTGGACAGGTCCGTTACTATGGCTACACCTTC,CASSVGQVRYYGYTF
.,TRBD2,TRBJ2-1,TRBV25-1,TGTGCCAGCAGTGACCTTCTAGCGGGAGCTCGGGAGCAGTTCTTC,CASSDLLAGAREQFF
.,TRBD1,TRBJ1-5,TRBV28,TGTGCCAGCGCCACCGGGACAGCCGGGGGCAATCAGCCCCAGCATTTT,CASATGTAGGNQPQHF
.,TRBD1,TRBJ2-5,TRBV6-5,TGTGCCAGCAGACTATTGACAGGGGGTCGGGAGACCCAGTACTTC,CASRLLTGGRETQYF
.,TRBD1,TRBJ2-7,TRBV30,TGTGCCTTGACAGGGGGGGACTACGAGCAGTACTTC,CALTGGDYEQYF
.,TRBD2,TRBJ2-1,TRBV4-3,TGCGCCAGCAGCGACTTCTTACCGGGACTAGCGGGAGGGGTCTACAATGAGCAGTTCTTC,CASSDFLPGLAGGVYNEQFF
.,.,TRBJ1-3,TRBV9,TGTGCCAGCAGCGCCCACCTCGGGGTCTCTGGAAACACCATATATTTT,CASSAHLGVSGNTIYF
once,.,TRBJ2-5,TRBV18,TGTGCCAGCTCACCTCCGCAAGAGACCCAGTACTTC,CASSPPQETQYF
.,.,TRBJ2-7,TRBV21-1,TGTGCCAGCAGCAATGACAGCGATTCCTACGAGCAGTACTTC,CASSNDSDSYEQYF
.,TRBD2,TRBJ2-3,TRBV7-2,TGTGCCAGCAGCCGTGTTAGCGGGGGGGCTGGTTCCACAGATACGCAGTATTTT,CASSRVSGGAGSTDTQYF
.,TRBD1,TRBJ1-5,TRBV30,TGTGCCTGGAGAGGGGACAGTCATCAGCCCCAGCATTTT,CAWRGDSHQPQHF
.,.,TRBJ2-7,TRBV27,TGTGCCAGCAGTTTAGCCGTGCGGGACGAGCAGTACTTC,CASSLAVRDEQYF
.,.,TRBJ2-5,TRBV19,TGTGCCAGTAGGCCCACCCCCTACGGGTTGGAGACCCAGTACTTC,CASRPTPYGLETQYF
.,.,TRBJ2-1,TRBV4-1,TGCGCCAGCAGCCAAGCTACAGGCGCCTACAATGAGCAGTTCTTC,CASSQATGAYNEQFF
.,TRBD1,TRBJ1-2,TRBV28,TGTGCCAGCAGTTTATCTTCAGGGGGCCCAAACTATGGCTACACCTTC,CASSLSSGGPNYGYTF
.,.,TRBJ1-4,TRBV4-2,TGTGCCAGCTCTCGACAGGTCTTTAATGAAAAACTGTTTTTT,CASSRQVFNEKLFF
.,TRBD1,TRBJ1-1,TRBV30,TGTGCCTGTAACAGGGGGGGGAACACTGAAGCTTTCTTT,CACNRGGNTEAFF